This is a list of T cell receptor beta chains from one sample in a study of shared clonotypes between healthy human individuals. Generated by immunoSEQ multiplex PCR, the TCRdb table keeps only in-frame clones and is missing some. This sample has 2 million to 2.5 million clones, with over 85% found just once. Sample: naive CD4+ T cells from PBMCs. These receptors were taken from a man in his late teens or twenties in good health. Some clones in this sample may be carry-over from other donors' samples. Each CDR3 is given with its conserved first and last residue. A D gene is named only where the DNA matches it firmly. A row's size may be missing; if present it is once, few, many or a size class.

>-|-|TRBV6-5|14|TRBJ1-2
CASSYVGAGYGYTF
TGTGCCAGCAGTTACGTGGGGGCGGGCTATGGCTACACCTTC
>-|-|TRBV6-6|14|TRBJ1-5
CASSYQQGNQPQHF
TGTGCCAGCAGTTACCAGCAGGGGAACCAGCCCCAGCATTTT
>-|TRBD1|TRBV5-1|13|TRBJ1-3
CASSGTDGNTIYF
TGCGCCAGCAGTGGGACAGATGGAAACACCATATATTTT
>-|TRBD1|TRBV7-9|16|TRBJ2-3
CASSLASTGWDDTQYF
TGTGCCAGCAGCTTAGCCTCGACAGGGTGGGACGATACGCAGTATTTT
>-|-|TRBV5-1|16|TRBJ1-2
CASSWGVIGFNYGYTF
TGCGCCAGCAGCTGGGGGGTGATCGGGTTTAACTATGGCTACACCTTC
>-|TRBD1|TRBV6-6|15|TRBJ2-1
CASRTGGSSYNEQFF
TGTGCCAGCAGGACAGGGGGTAGCTCCTACAATGAGCAGTTCTTC
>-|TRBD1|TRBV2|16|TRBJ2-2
CASSGQGGANTGELFF
TGTGCCAGCAGTGGTCAAGGGGGCGCGAACACCGGGGAGCTGTTTTTT
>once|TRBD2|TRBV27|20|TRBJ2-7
CASSPRRTLAGGPFFYEQYF
TGTGCCAGCAGTCCACGACGAACGCTAGCGGGAGGGCCTTTTTTCTACGAGCAGTACTTC
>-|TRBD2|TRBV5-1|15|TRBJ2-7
CASSLDPGGSYEQYF
TGCGCCAGCAGCTTGGATCCGGGAGGTTCCTACGAGCAGTACTTC
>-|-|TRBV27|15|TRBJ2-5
CASSFGRGKQETQYF
TGTGCCAGCAGTTTTGGTAGGGGAAAGCAAGAGACCCAGTACTTC
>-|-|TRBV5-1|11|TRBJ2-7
CASSLGDEQYF
TGCGCCAGCAGCTTGGGAGACGAGCAGTACTTC
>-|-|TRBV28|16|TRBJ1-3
CASSPTGPLSGNTIYF
TGTGCCAGCAGTCCCACAGGGCCCCTCTCTGGAAACACCATATATTTT
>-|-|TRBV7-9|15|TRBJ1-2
CASSSQSGSNYGYTF
TGTGCCAGCAGCTCACAGTCGGGATCCAACTATGGCTACACCTTC
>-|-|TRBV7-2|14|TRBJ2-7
CASSVQGFLHEQYF
TGTGCCAGCAGCGTACAGGGTTTTCTGCACGAGCAGTACTTC
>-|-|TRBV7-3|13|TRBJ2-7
CASSLSFTYEQYF
TGTGCCAGCAGCTTAAGCTTCACCTACGAGCAGTACTTC
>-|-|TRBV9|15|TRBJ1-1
CASSPRGGRETEAFF
TGTGCCAGCAGCCCCCGGGGTGGAAGGGAAACTGAAGCTTTCTTT
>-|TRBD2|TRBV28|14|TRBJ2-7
CASTVAGASYEQYF
TGTGCCAGCACAGTGGCGGGAGCGTCTTACGAGCAGTACTTC
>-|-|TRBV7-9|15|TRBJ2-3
CASSLAKGLADTQYF
TGTGCCAGCAGCTTAGCGAAGGGTTTGGCAGATACGCAGTATTTT
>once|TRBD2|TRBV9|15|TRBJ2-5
CASSVRGSGQETQYF
TGTGCCAGCAGCGTCCGCGGGAGTGGGCAAGAGACCCAGTACTTC
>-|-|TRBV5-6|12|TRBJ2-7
CASTPSSFGPYF
TGTGCCAGCACCCCGAGTAGTTTCGGCCCGTACTTC
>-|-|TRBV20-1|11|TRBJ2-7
CSARPHSEQYF
TGCAGTGCCCGACCTCATAGTGAGCAGTACTTC
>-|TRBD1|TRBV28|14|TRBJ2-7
CASPGTGSSYEQYF
TGTGCCAGTCCCGGGACAGGGAGCTCCTACGAGCAGTACTTC
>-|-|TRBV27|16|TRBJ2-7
CASSLGIGSPTYEQYF
TGTGCCAGCAGCCTCGGTATTGGATCCCCAACCTACGAGCAGTACTTC
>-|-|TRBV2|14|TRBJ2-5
CASSEGGGGETQYF
TGTGCCAGCAGTGAAGGCGGGGGCGGCGAGACCCAGTACTTC
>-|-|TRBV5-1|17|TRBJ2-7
CASSPEGGPGSPYEQYF
TGCGCCAGCAGCCCGGAGGGGGGCCCTGGATCCCCCTACGAGCAGTACTTC
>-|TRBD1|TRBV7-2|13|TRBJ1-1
CASSSRQGTEAFF
TGTGCCAGCAGCTCCAGACAGGGGACTGAAGCTTTCTTT
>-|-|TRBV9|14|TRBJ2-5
CASSVRPNGETQYF
TGTGCCAGCAGCGTCCGTCCCAACGGTGAGACCCAGTACTTC
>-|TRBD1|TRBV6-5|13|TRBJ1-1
CASSTGTVLEAFF
TGTGCCAGCAGTACAGGGACAGTACTTGAAGCTTTCTTT
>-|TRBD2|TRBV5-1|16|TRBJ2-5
CASSQGLAGGQETQYF
TGCGCCAGCAGCCAGGGACTAGCGGGAGGCCAAGAGACCCAGTACTTC
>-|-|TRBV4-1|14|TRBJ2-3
CASSLRTGTDTQYF
TGCGCCAGCAGCCTCCGAACTGGCACAGATACGCAGTATTTT
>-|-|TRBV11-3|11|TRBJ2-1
CASSADNEQFF
TGTGCCAGCAGCGCCGACAATGAGCAGTTCTTC
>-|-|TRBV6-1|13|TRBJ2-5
CASSEAAVETQYF
TGTGCCAGCAGTGAAGCAGCCGTAGAGACCCAGTACTTC
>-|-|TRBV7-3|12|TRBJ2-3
CASSSNTDTQYF
TGTGCCAGCAGCTCCAACACAGATACGCAGTATTTT
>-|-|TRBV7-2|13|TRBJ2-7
CASSLLGFYEQYF
TGTGCCAGCAGCTTATTGGGGTTTTACGAGCAGTACTTC
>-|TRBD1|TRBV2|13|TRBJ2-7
CASGRTGEHEQYF
TGTGCCAGCGGTCGGACAGGGGAGCACGAGCAGTACTTC
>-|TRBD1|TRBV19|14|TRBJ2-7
CASSPWTGDYEQYF
TGTGCCAGTAGTCCATGGACAGGGGACTACGAGCAGTACTTC
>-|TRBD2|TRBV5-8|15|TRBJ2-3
CASSDPGRSTDTQYF
TGTGCCAGCAGCGACCCCGGGAGGAGCACAGATACGCAGTATTTT
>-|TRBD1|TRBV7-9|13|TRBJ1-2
CASSPGGGYGYTF
TGTGCCAGCAGCCCAGGGGGAGGGTATGGCTACACCTTC
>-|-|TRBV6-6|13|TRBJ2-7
CASRSPRDYEQYF
TGTGCCAGCAGATCACCTAGGGATTACGAGCAGTACTTC
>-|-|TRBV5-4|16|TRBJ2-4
CASSLGTGGSKNIQYF
TGTGCCAGCAGCTTGGGGACTGGAGGGTCCAAAAACATTCAGTACTTC
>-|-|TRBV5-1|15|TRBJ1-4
CASSLVSGSNEKLFF
TGCGCCAGCAGCTTGGTGTCAGGGTCTAATGAAAAACTGTTTTTT
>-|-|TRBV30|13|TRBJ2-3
CAWRETGTDTQYF
TGTGCCTGGAGAGAGACAGGCACAGATACGCAGTATTTT
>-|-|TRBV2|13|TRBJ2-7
CALQGQEPYEQYF
TGTGCCCTTCAAGGGCAGGAGCCGTACGAGCAGTACTTC
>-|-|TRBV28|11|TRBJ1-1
CVIKWDTEAFF
TGTGTCATCAAGTGGGACACTGAAGCTTTCTTT
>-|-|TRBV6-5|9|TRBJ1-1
CASSYEDFF
TGTGCCAGCAGTTACGAGGATTTCTTT
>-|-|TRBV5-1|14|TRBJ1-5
CASSPDGGGQPQHF
TGCGCCAGCAGCCCCGACGGGGGCGGGCAGCCCCAGCATTTT
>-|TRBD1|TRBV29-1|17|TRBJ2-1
CSVVRTGMGDDYNEQFF
TGCAGCGTTGTACGGACAGGTATGGGGGACGACTACAATGAGCAGTTCTTC
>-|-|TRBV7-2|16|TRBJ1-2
CASTTSFGGIDYGYTF
TGTGCCAGCACCACCAGCTTCGGGGGGATAGATTATGGCTACACCTTC
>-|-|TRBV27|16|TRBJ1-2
CASSLSWQTANYGYTF
TGTGCCAGCAGTTTATCTTGGCAAACTGCTAACTATGGCTACACCTTC
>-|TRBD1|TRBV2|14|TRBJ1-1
CASSERGRGTEAFF
TGTGCCAGCAGTGAAAGGGGGCGAGGCACTGAAGCTTTCTTT
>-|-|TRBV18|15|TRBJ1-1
CASSPPRGLNTEAFF
TGTGCCAGCTCACCGCCGCGGGGACTGAACACTGAAGCTTTCTTT